The next 17 T cell receptor beta chains were all read from a single sample in a study of blood T cell repertoires in COVID-19. Clones were sequenced by immunoSEQ multiplex PCR, and TCRdb holds only the in-frame ones, with some missing. This sample has around 110,000 clones; approximately 90% occur once, and the top ten carry 1% to 1.5%. Sequencing was done on a sample of peripheral blood. Every receptor here comes from a woman aged 25 to 39 with acute or convalescent COVID-19.

The chain couples TRBV9 to TRBJ1-5; D remains ambiguous. V lost 3 bases to trimming and J lost 3 bases, with 10 bases between them. This CDR3 is 14 amino acids long. Germline V gene lookup returns CDR1 SGDLS and CDR2 YYNGEE. CDR3 protein: CASSAGLSNQPQHF. The CDR3 DNA reads as TGTGCCAGCAGCGCAGGACTGTCCAATCAGCCCCAGCATTTT.

This sequence joins TRBV14 and TRBJ2-7, with no clear D. V lost 4 bases and J lost 2, with 12 bases in between. Germline V gene data show CDR1 as SGHDN and CDR2 as FVKESK. The CDR3 covers 14 residues. The CDR3, as DNA: TGTGCCAGCAGCCCCACGGCAGGCCCCTACGAGCAGTACTTC. This sequence encodes CASSPTAGPYEQYF.

The CDR3 sequence: CASSHGRQGKLFF. Here the CDR3 DNA reads TGTGCCAGCAGCCACGGCCGTCAGGGAAAACTGTTTTTT. The rearrangement joins TRBV3-1 (or the pseudogene TRBV3-2) to TRBJ1-4; D is possibly TRBD1 (5 bases). V lost 3 bases to trimming and J lost 10 bases, with 12 bases between them. This CDR3 has 13 amino acids. The germline V gene has CDR1 LGHDT and CDR2 YNNKEL (reference sequence).

The CDR3, as DNA: TGTGCCAGCAGCAACCTAGCTAGCGGGGGAATATACGAGCAGTACTTC. Translation: CASSNLASGGIYEQYF. The chain has TRBV7-8 and TRBJ2-7; 10 nucleotides line up with TRBD2. The V gene end was trimmed by 5 bases and the J gene end by 4 bases; junction bases not matched to a gene: 11. The germline gives CDR1 SGHVS, CDR2 FQNEAQ. The CDR3 is 16 residues long.

This chain links TRBV7-9 with TRBJ1-2; TRBD1 is a possible D gene (6 bases). V lost 0 bases to trimming and J lost 4 bases, with 21 bases between them. The CDR3 covers 18 residues. CDR1 is SEHNR and CDR2 is FQNEAQ in the germline V gene (reference sequence). Here the CDR3 reads CASSLAGGNRAGSYGYTF. DNA of the CDR3: TGTGCCAGCAGCTTAGCCGGAGGCAACAGGGCGGGTAGCTATGGCTACACCTTC.

The V and J genes are TRBV27 and TRBJ2-1; TRBD2 might be the D (5 bases). The CDR3 consists of 14 residues. Germline V gene lookup returns CDR1 MNHEY and CDR2 SMNVEV (reference sequence). The V and J ends lost 6 bases and 7 bases respectively, with 16 bases between them. The CDR3 DNA sequence: TGTGCCAGCAGACCCACTAGTCACCTTAATGAGCAGTTCTTC. This codes for CASRPTSHLNEQFF.

The gene calls are TRBV5-1 and TRBJ1-2; 9 nucleotides agree with TRBD1. The V and J ends lost 4 bases and 7 bases, in that order; junction bases with no gene match: 5. CDR1 and CDR2 from the germline V gene are SGHRS and YFSETQ. The CDR3 is 13 amino acids. CDR3 loop: CASSPGTGIGYTF. The CDR3 DNA reads as TGCGCCAGCAGCCCAGGGACAGGGATTGGCTACACCTTC.

This clone was picked up one time. V is TRBV11-1 and J is TRBJ2-7; TRBD2 might be the D (6 bases). V was cut by 4 bases and J by 0 bases, with 10 bases left in between. The length of the CDR3 is 14 residues. From germline, CDR1 is SGHAT and CDR2 FQDESV (reference sequence). CDR3 nucleotide sequence: TGTGCCAGCAGCTGGGCCGGGGGCTCCTACGAGCAGTACTTC. Its protein is CASSWAGGSYEQYF.

The CDR3 loop reads CASSLGAFNEKLFF. CDR3 nucleotide sequence: TGTGCCAGCAGCCTAGGGGCCTTTAATGAAAAACTGTTTTTT. The rearrangement joins TRBV4-2 to TRBJ1-4; weak D call: TRBD1 (5 bases). Trimming took 4 bases from V and 4 from J, leaving 10 bases between them. This CDR3 is built from 14 residues. CDR1 and CDR2 from the germline V gene are LGHNA and YNFKEQ.

The chain uses TRBV5-5 and TRBJ1-5; D perhaps matches TRBD1 (6 bases). The CDR3 is made up of 14 amino acids. Germline CDR1 SGHKS, CDR2 YYEKEE (reference sequence). Trimming stripped 0 bases from V and 6 bases from J, with 10 bases between. Here the CDR3 reads CASSLAGGGQPQHF. The DNA for the CDR3 is TGTGCCAGCAGCTTGGCGGGGGGCGGTCAGCCCCAGCATTTT. Using reference TRBV5-5 and TRBJ1-5 for the parts outside the CDR3, the full variable domain is DAGVTQSPTHLIKTRGQQVTLRCSPISGHKSVSWYQQVLGQGPQFIFQYYEKEERGRGNFPDRFSARQFPNYSSELNVNALLLGDSALYLCASSLAGGGQPQHFGDGTRLSIL.

The chain links TRBV28 to TRBJ1-2; D uncertain. The CDR3 is made up of 12 amino acids. V was cut by 5 bases and J by 0 bases, with 4 bases left in between. CDR1 is MDHEN, CDR2 SYDVKM, per germline. CDR3 sequence reads: CASSPANYGYTF. DNA for the CDR3: TGTGCCAGCAGTCCGGCTAACTATGGCTACACCTTC.

The V gene is TRBV4-2, the J gene TRBJ2-3; 8 nucleotides agree with TRBD2. The CDR3 is 17 amino acids. Germline V lookup: CDR1 LGHNA, CDR2 YNFKEQ. With 0 bases clipped from V and 4 bases from J, the junction kept 9 bases outside the gene matches. The CDR3 DNA follows: TGTGCCAGCAGCCAAGATTTGCGACACGGGGGGGCAGATACGCAGTATTTT. Protein sequence: CASSQDLRHGGADTQYF.

The chain employs TRBV6-5 and TRBJ1-6; D ambiguous. With 0 bases removed from V and 16 bases from J, the gap between germline ends came to 13 bases. The CDR3 is 13 amino acids. Germline V lookup: CDR1 MNHEY, CDR2 SVGAGI. DNA of the CDR3: TGTGCCAGCAGTTACTCGATCCAGGCCAAACTCCACTTT. It yields the protein CASSYSIQAKLHF.

The J gene is TRBJ2-5, the V gene TRBV7-6; D may be TRBD1 (6 bases). V shed 3 bases and J shed 3 bases, with 11 bases lying between them. The germline V gene has CDR1 SGHVS and CDR2 FNYEAQ. The CDR3 contains 14 residues. The CDR3: CASSLPTGKETQYF. In DNA form, the CDR3 reads TGTGCCAGCAGCTTGCCGACAGGCAAAGAGACCCAGTACTTC.

The V gene is TRBV29-1, the J gene TRBJ2-3; tentative D call: TRBD2 (5 bases). CDR1 is SQVTM and CDR2 is ANQGSEA in the germline V gene. CDR3 length equals 14 residues. V lost 3 bases and J lost 0, with 10 bases in between. CDR3 sequence (DNA): TGCAGCGTTGACGAATGGGAGAGCACAGATACGCAGTATTTT. It specifies CSVDEWESTDTQYF.

The chain has TRBV13 and TRBJ2-7; possibly TRBD1 for D (5 bases). Germline V gives CDR1 PRHDT, CDR2 FYEKMQ (reference sequence). This CDR3 contains 13 residues. The V gene lost 1 base and the J gene lost 7 bases, with 11 bases spanning the gap. The CDR3 DNA follows: TGTGCCAGCAGCTTAGTAGGGGCCTGGGAGCAGTACTTC. Its protein is CASSLVGAWEQYF.

The genes are TRBV4-3 and TRBJ2-7; TRBD1 is a possible D gene (5 bases). Germline V lookup: CDR1 LGHNA, CDR2 YSLEER. This CDR3 is 13 amino acids long. Deletions cut 4 bases from V and 1 base from J, with 8 bases between. The CDR3 reads CASSRGHSYEQYF. The CDR3 DNA reads TGCGCCAGCAGCCGAGGACATTCCTACGAGCAGTACTTC.